Shown below are 13 T cell receptor beta chains from a single sample sequenced in a study of blood T cells in healthy people across ages. Through a sample-barcoded 5' primer and a J-beta primer mix, a second PCR was run for about 7 to 12 cycles. TCRdb re-called the 5' RACE reads through MiXCR, storing one row per CDR3 protein. Counted here are approximately 1.5 million distinct CDR3 sequences, 30% to 35% occurring once; the ten biggest clones make up 10% to 12%. Sample: blood. The receptor source for this set is a woman aged 25 to 39 in good health.

In the case of this clonotype: At one end, the junction sequence differs from germline, possibly due to a read error. The chain combines TRBV6-1 with TRBJ1-6; D is undetermined. The CDR3 sequence is 12 residues long. The germline gives CDR1 MNHNS, CDR2 SASEGT. The CDR3 region is CASSEDPRPPHF. The CDR3 DNA follows: TGTGCCAGCAGTGAGGACCCGAGACCCCCCCACTTT.

This clonotype has a handful of counts. V and J are TRBV7-8 and TRBJ2-1, with 14 positions matching TRBD2. V was clipped by 5 bases and J by 0 bases; unmatched bases: 9. The CDR3 sequence is 19 residues long. Germline V CDR1 and CDR2: SGHVS, FQNEAQ. The CDR3: CASSEPGLAGATSYNEQFF. The CDR3 nucleotides read TGTGCCAGCAGCGAACCGGGACTAGCGGGGGCCACCTCCTACAATGAGCAGTTCTTC.

The sample holds one count of this clonotype. The J gene is TRBJ1-1, the V gene TRBV5-1; the D gene is possibly TRBD1 (5 bases). V was cut by 3 bases and J by 7 bases, with 7 bases left in between. This CDR3 has 11 amino acids. Germline values: CDR1 SGHRS, CDR2 YFSETQ. The CDR3 region is CASSSTVEAFF. The CDR3 bases are TGCGCCAGCAGCTCGACAGTTGAAGCTTTCTTT.

V gene TRBV9 combines with J gene TRBJ2-3; D gene ambiguous. Germline V gives CDR1 SGDLS, CDR2 YYNGEE. With 4 bases removed from V and 5 bases from J, the gap between germline ends came to 11 bases. The CDR3 sequence is 13 residues long. This chain's CDR3 is CASSPNHGDTQYF. The DNA of the CDR3 is TGTGCCAGCAGCCCGAATCATGGAGATACGCAGTATTTT.

The chain carries TRBV4-1 and TRBJ1-2; perhaps TRBD1 as D (5 bases). With 2 bases removed from V and 10 bases from J, the gap between germline ends came to 11 bases. CDR3 length: 12 residues. Germline V gene sequence: CDR1 MGHRA, CDR2 YSYEKL. The CDR3 DNA follows: TGCGCCAGCAGCCAATATGGGGGGGACTACACCTTC. It is translated as CASSQYGGDYTF.

This clonotype showed up many times. The chain recombines TRBV29-1 with TRBJ2-1; D unclear. The CDR3 sequence is 11 residues long. Per germline, CDR1 SQVTM and CDR2 ANQGSEA. V was shortened by 7 bases and J by 6 bases, with 10 bases between the two germline ends. The CDR3 bases are TGCAGCGCTCAAGTTTCCAATGAGCAGTTCTTC. Protein product: CSAQVSNEQFF.

The chain combines TRBV7-2 with TRBJ2-1; perhaps TRBD2 as D (5 bases). The CDR3 spans 14 residues. CDR1 SGHTA and CDR2 FQGNSA come from the germline V gene. With 5 bases removed from V and 8 bases from J, the gap between germline ends came to 16 bases. CDR3 DNA sequence: TGTGCCAGCAGCCGCCCACTAGACCGGGATGAGCAGTTCTTC. Its protein product is CASSRPLDRDEQFF.

The chain combines TRBV19 with TRBJ2-4; the match to TRBD2 covers 8 bases. The CDR3 runs to 15 residues. CDR1 is LNHDA, CDR2 SQIVND, per germline (reference sequence). With V trimmed by 7 bases and J by 13 bases, 18 bases remained unmatched. CDR3 sequence: CASTKERGSVFVQYF. The CDR3 DNA follows: TGTGCCAGTACCAAGGAGCGGGGGAGCGTCTTCGTGCAGTACTTC.

The chain carries TRBV21-1 and TRBJ2-1; the listed D gene, TRBD2, was not tested against the DNA. TRBV21-1 has pseudogene status. This CDR3 contains 19 residues. The CDR3 spells CASSKVMSGRGGSYNEQFF. The CDR3 DNA is TGTGCCAGCAGCAAAGTGATGAGCGGGAGAGGTGGCTCCTACAATGAGCAGTTCTTC.

The chain carries TRBV30 and TRBJ2-1, with 9 nucleotides matching TRBD1. Trimming at V came to 3 bases and at J to 6 bases, leaving 9 bases not matched to a gene. The CDR3 consists of 15 residues. Germline V CDR1 and CDR2: GTSNPN, SVGIG (reference sequence). Written as DNA, the CDR3 is TGTGCCTGGAGCGGAGGCGGACAGGGGATCAATGAGCAGTTCTTC. Translating it yields CAWSGGGQGINEQFF.

The chain links TRBV7-2 to TRBJ1-1; D call uncertain. Trimming took off 4 bases at V and 1 base at J, with 16 bases between the two ends. This CDR3 spans 16 amino acids. CDR1 is SGHTA and CDR2 is FQGNSA in the germline V gene. CDR3 sequence (DNA): TGTGCCAGCAGCTCCGGGTCGGGTTTGAAGAACACTGAAGCTTTCTTT. Protein: CASSSGSGLKNTEAFF.

There are many counts of this clonotype. The V gene is TRBV7-2, the J gene TRBJ2-5; a weak D match, TRBD2 (5 bases). The CDR3 consists of 15 residues. The V end was cut by 2 bases, the J end by 9 bases, with 19 bases between. CDR1 is SGHTA, CDR2 FQGNSA, per germline. CDR3 sequence: CASSLPIGLQRAQYF. CDR3 DNA: TGTGCCAGCAGCTTACCTATAGGGCTACAGAGGGCCCAGTACTTC. Full variable domain (rest looked up from reference TRBV7-2 and TRBJ2-5): GAGVSQSPSNKVTEKGKDVELRCDPISGHTALYWYRQSLGQGLEFLIYFQGNSAPDKSGLPSDRFSAERTGGSVSTLTIQRTQQEDSAVYLCASSLPIGLQRAQYFGPGTRLLVL.

The chain uses TRBV7-6 and TRBJ2-1; D is undetermined. The CDR3 spans 16 residues. With 1 base removed from V and 4 bases from J, the gap between germline ends came to 14 bases. Germline CDR1 is SGHVS and CDR2 is FNYEAQ. CDR3 in DNA: TGTGCCAGCAGCTTAGTCGTCTCCCCCAAATACAATGAGCAGTTCTTC. Translation gives CASSLVVSPKYNEQFF.